Below, one TCR beta chain is given with its context. The antigen is not known. Measured with immunoSEQ multiplex PCR; TCRdb has only the in-frame clones, and not every one. The table lists approximately 1.4 million clones, 98% of them singletons, with less than 0.55% in the top ten. Trimming cost V 7 bases and J 4 bases; bases outside gene matches: 9. Germline-derived CDR1 and CDR2 are SQVTM and ANQGSEA. The CDR3 has 14 amino acids. This sample is drawn from a study of shared clonotypes between healthy human individuals. Overall study results and limits: Among donors, the sharing of clonotypes was expected to be influenced by sequencing depth.

The genes are TRBV29-1 and TRBJ2-2; TRBD2 agrees at 7 bases. Sequencing was done on a sample of naive CD4+ T cells sorted from blood. Specified subset: CD45RA+ positively selected. The receptor was derived from a young man in good health. CDR3 in amino acids: CSAGGGSGTGELFF. Here the CDR3 DNA reads TGCAGCGCGGGCGGCGGGAGCGGCACCGGGGAGCTGTTTTTT.